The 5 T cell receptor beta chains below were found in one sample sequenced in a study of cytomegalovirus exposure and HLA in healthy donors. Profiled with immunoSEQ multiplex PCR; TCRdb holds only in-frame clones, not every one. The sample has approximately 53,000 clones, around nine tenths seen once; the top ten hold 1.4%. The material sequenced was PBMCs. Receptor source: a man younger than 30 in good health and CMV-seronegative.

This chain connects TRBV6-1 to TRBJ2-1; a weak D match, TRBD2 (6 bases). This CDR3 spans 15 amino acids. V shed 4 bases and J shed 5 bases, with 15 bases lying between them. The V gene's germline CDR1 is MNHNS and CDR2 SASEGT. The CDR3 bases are TGTGCCAGCAGTGCCTCGGACTGGGGGGACAATGAGCAGTTCTTC. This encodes CASSASDWGDNEQFF.

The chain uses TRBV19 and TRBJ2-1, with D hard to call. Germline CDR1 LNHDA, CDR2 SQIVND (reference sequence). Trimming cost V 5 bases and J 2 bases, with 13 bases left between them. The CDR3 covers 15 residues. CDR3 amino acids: CASSPGGGPYNEQFF. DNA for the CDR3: TGTGCCAGTAGTCCCGGCGGCGGCCCCTACAATGAGCAGTTCTTC.

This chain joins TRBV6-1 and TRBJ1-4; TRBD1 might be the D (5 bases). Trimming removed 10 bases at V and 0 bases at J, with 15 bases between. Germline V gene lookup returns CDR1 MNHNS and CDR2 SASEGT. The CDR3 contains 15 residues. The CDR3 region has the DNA TGTGCCACCGCCATGACAGAAGCAACTAATGAAAAACTGTTTTTT. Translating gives CATAMTEATNEKLFF.

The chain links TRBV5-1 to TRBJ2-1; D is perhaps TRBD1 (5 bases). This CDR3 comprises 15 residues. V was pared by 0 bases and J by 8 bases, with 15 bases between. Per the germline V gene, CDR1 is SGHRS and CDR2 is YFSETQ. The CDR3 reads CASSLDSAGSYEQFF. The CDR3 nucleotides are TGCGCCAGCAGCTTGGATTCGGCAGGGTCGTATGAGCAGTTCTTC.

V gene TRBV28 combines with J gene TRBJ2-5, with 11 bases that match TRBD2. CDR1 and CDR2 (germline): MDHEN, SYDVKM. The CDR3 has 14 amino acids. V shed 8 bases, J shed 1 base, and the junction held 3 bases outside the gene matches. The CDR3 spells CASLLAGGQETQYF. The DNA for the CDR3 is TGTGCCAGCCTCCTAGCGGGAGGCCAAGAGACCCAGTACTTC.